The rows below give T cell receptor beta chains drawn from one sample of a study of blood T cell repertoires in COVID-19. Clones were read by immunoSEQ multiplex PCR, and TCRdb kept only the in-frame ones, dropping some. The sample shows about 9,900 clones, around 76% of them seen only once. Sequencing was carried out using peripheral blood. These receptors were taken from a human donor in a cohort sampled during active COVID-19. The CDR3 runs from the conserved cysteine through the conserved F or W.

j_call,v_call,cdr3_aa
TRBJ2-7,TRBV3-1/TRBV3-2,CASSQDGGQGMTYEQYF
TRBJ2-5,TRBV5-5,CASSSRLAGETQYF
TRBJ2-7,TRBV19,CASSILAGGRSNSYEQYF
TRBJ1-5,TRBV7-9,CASSPAGGHQPQHF
TRBJ1-2,TRBV11-2,CASSFTGGAPYGYTF
TRBJ1-2,TRBV9,CASSDRKTGGYGYTF
TRBJ1-2,TRBV5-4,CASTTDSLYGYTF
TRBJ1-5,TRBV6-6,CASSTGSAQPQHF
TRBJ2-7,TRBV3-1/TRBV3-2,CASSPLGVSGGYEQYF
TRBJ2-5,TRBV9,CASSQTGGVITGTQYF
TRBJ2-3,TRBV5-1,CASSPTQSLAGSDTQYF
TRBJ1-2,TRBV3-1/TRBV3-2,CASSQWTGGNPNYGYTF
TRBJ1-4,TRBV5-1,CASSFNGDATNEKLFF
TRBJ2-1,TRBV5-1,CASSQGQVSYNEQFF
TRBJ1-2,TRBV5-6,CASSYTKTGGANGYTF
TRBJ2-7,TRBV23-1,CASSNTGGKNEQYF
TRBJ2-5,TRBV7-7,CASSRTGTGETQYF
TRBJ1-6,TRBV2,CASAGGANNSPLHF
TRBJ2-7,TRBV30,CAWSFSEGAYEQYF
TRBJ2-3,TRBV2,CASSERSAGATSTDTQYF
TRBJ2-7,TRBV6-6,CASSYLGQGAYEQYF
TRBJ1-2,TRBV3-1/TRBV3-2,CASSQRTDRANYGYTF
TRBJ1-5,TRBV10-2,CASSESPGNSNQPQHF
TRBJ1-2,TRBV5-4,CASSPPQGGTHYGYTF
TRBJ1-4,TRBV30,CAWSSRIGTGHEKLFF
TRBJ1-5,TRBV6-5,CASRGVGQGNQPQHF
TRBJ2-3,TRBV5-1,CASSLMRDTQYF
TRBJ1-3,TRBV5-1,CASSLDPGSSSGNTIYF
TRBJ1-5,TRBV12-3/TRBV12-4,CASSLVGNQPQHF
TRBJ2-7,TRBV29-1,CSAGTGPSYEQYF
TRBJ2-2,TRBV5-1,CASSFSGDTGELFF